One sample yielded the 23 T cell receptor beta chains listed below, sequenced in a study of T cell responses to AZD1222 COVID-19 vaccine. Using immunoSEQ multiplex PCR, the repertoire was profiled, and TCRdb retains in-frame clones only, with some absent. The sample records over 20,000 clones, around 86% being singletons. The sequencing used peripheral blood, collected 28 days after the second AZD1222 dose. The receptor source for this set is an adult who received the AZD1222 COVID-19 vaccine.

The chain uses TRBV9 and TRBJ2-3; either TRBD1 or TRBD2 may fit D (6 bases each). Per germline, CDR1 SGDLS and CDR2 YYNGEE. The CDR3 is made up of 16 amino acids. V was shortened by 0 bases and J by 2 bases, with 13 bases between the two germline ends. The CDR3 protein is CASSVEGEEATDTQYF. The CDR3 bases are TGTGCCAGCAGCGTAGAGGGGGAGGAGGCCACAGATACGCAGTATTTT.

The chain uses TRBV2 and TRBJ2-4; D is possibly TRBD2 (7 bases). Germline CDR1 reads SNHLY; CDR2 reads FYNNEI. Trimming cost V 6 bases and J 0 bases, with 15 bases left between them. This CDR3 has 16 residues. The CDR3 here is CASRAGEGTAKNIQYF. CDR3 nucleotides: TGTGCCAGCAGGGCAGGGGAGGGGACAGCCAAAAACATTCAGTACTTC.

The chain is built from TRBV28 and TRBJ1-2; TRBD1 might be the D (6 bases). Germline CDR1 is MDHEN and CDR2 is SYDVKM. The V end was cut by 6 bases, the J end by 4 bases, with 18 bases between. The CDR3 covers 15 residues. CDR3 in amino acids: CASSPGGAAFYGYTF. In DNA form, the CDR3 reads TGTGCCAGCAGCCCTGGGGGGGCAGCCTTCTATGGCTACACCTTC.

The chain combines TRBV28 with TRBJ2-5; D unclear. The CDR3 length is 10 residues. Trimming took off 7 bases at V and 2 bases at J, with 2 bases between the two ends. The germline CDR1 and CDR2 sequences are MDHEN and SYDVKM. The CDR3 coding sequence is TGTGCCAGCAAACAAGAGACCCAGTACTTC. Protein: CASKQETQYF.

The chain uses TRBV29-1 and TRBJ2-3; 7 bases are a match to TRBD2. CDR1 is SQVTM, CDR2 ANQGSEA, per germline. The CDR3 contains 14 residues. J gave up 6 bases and V 6 bases, and 12 bases lay outside the gene matches. CDR3 residues: CSVKTLAVTDTQYF. CDR3 sequence (DNA): TGCAGCGTCAAAACCCTAGCGGTGACGGATACGCAGTATTTT.

In DNA, the CDR3 is TGTGCCAGCAGTCACCCCGGGACAGGGGACGAAAAACTGTTTTTT. It encodes CASSHPGTGDEKLFF. The chain joins TRBV28 to TRBJ1-4; 10 positions agree with TRBD1. The V and J ends lost 5 bases and 8 bases, in that order; junction bases with no gene match: 8. The CDR3 extends over 15 amino acids. Germline CDR1 is MDHEN and CDR2 is SYDVKM.

V usage is TRBV20-1 and J usage is TRBJ2-3; 9 bases line up with TRBD2. The CDR3 extends over 16 amino acids. The germline V gene has CDR1 DFQATT and CDR2 SNEGSKA (reference sequence). Trimming took 3 bases from V and 2 from J; bases not matched to a gene: 9. Here the CDR3 DNA reads TGCAGTGCTAGTGGAATAGCGGGAGCGGACACAGATACGCAGTATTTT. Its protein is CSASGIAGADTDTQYF.

This clone was observed once. The chain joins TRBV19 to TRBJ1-1, with 9 bases identical to TRBD1. The length of the CDR3 is 16 residues. The V gene end was trimmed by 8 bases and the J gene end by 2 bases; junction bases not matched to a gene: 12. CDR1 and CDR2 from the germline V gene are LNHDA and SQIVND (reference sequence). The CDR3 region is CASQGTGYSPNTEAFF. Written as DNA, the CDR3 is TGTGCCAGTCAAGGGACAGGGTATTCTCCCAACACTGAAGCTTTCTTT.

The chain recombines TRBV11-2 with TRBJ2-1; tentatively, D is TRBD1 (6 bases). The CDR3 is 16 amino acids. V was trimmed by 4 bases and J by 3 bases, leaving 16 bases between them. Germline V gives CDR1 SGHAT, CDR2 FQNNGV. In DNA form, the CDR3 reads TGTGCCAGCAGCTCCAACGCCGGGACACACTACAATGAGCAGTTCTTC. Its translation: CASSSNAGTHYNEQFF.

The V and J genes are TRBV11-2 and TRBJ2-7; TRBD2 aligns across 7 bases. Germline CDR1 reads SGHAT; CDR2 reads FQNNGV. J gave up 6 bases and V 1 base, and 3 bases lay outside the gene matches. This CDR3 has 13 residues. The CDR3 DNA sequence: TGTGCCAGCAGCTTAGTTCGGGGGGTCGAGCAGTACTTC. This codes for CASSLVRGVEQYF.

V gene TRBV6-2 or TRBV6-3 combines with J gene TRBJ2-1, with 7 bases matching TRBD2. The CDR3 has 16 residues. V dropped 6 bases and J dropped 5; count of bases not matched to a gene: 13. Germline-derived CDR1 and CDR2 are MNHEY and SVGEGT. The CDR3 loop is CASSPRGSGYDNEQFF. For the CDR3, the DNA is TGTGCCAGCAGCCCCCGAGGTAGCGGGTATGACAATGAGCAGTTCTTC.

The CDR3 region has the DNA TGTGCCAGCAGCTTAGGTTTGGCCAATGAGCAGTTCTTC. Protein: CASSLGLANEQFF. This chain uses TRBV11-2 with TRBJ2-1; D gene ambiguous. Looked up from germline, CDR1 is SGHAT and CDR2 is FQNNGV. With 1 base removed from V and 6 bases from J, the gap between germline ends came to 7 bases. The CDR3 is 13 residues long.

The V and J genes are TRBV3-1 (or the pseudogene TRBV3-2) and TRBJ2-5; D call uncertain. The V end lost 4 bases, the J end lost 5 bases, and 11 bases lay between the germline ends. The CDR3 covers 13 residues. CDR1 and CDR2 from the germline V gene are LGHDT and YNNKEL (reference sequence). DNA of the CDR3: TGTGCCAGCAGCCCCGCTGGGCGGGAGACCCAGTACTTC. Amino acid sequence: CASSPAGRETQYF.

The chain carries TRBV18 and TRBJ1-3; possibly TRBD1 for D (6 bases). The V gene's germline CDR1 is KGHSH and CDR2 LQKENI. The ends were cut back, 2 bases at V and 8 bases at J, with 10 bases in the middle. The CDR3 contains 13 residues. This CDR3 is CASSPAGEYTIYF. CDR3 nucleotides: TGTGCCAGCTCACCAGCAGGGGAGTACACCATATATTTT.

This clone was counted between two and nine times. The chain joins TRBV20-1 to TRBJ2-1; D is perhaps TRBD2 (6 bases). The CDR3 spans 11 residues. Germline V gene data show CDR1 as DFQATT and CDR2 as SNEGSKA (reference sequence). The CDR3 sequence is CSSSDYNEQFF. The CDR3 coding sequence is TGCAGCTCTAGCGACTACAATGAGCAGTTCTTC.

This chain connects TRBV7-6 to TRBJ2-2, with D uncertain. V shed 1 base and J shed 5 bases, with 2 bases lying between them. The CDR3 runs 12 residues. CDR1 and CDR2 from the germline V gene are SGHVS and FNYEAQ. The CDR3 protein is CASSLETGELFF. CDR3 sequence (DNA): TGTGCCAGCAGCTTAGAAACCGGGGAGCTGTTTTTT.

The gene calls are TRBV11-2 and TRBJ2-7, with D uncertain. V dropped 5 bases and J dropped 4 bases, with 6 bases sitting between them. Germline V gene sequence: CDR1 SGHAT, CDR2 FQNNGV. The CDR3 has 11 amino acids. The CDR3 is CASSIGYEQYF. DNA for the CDR3: TGTGCCAGCAGCATAGGTTACGAGCAGTACTTC.

The sample holds one count of this clone. This chain uses TRBV5-4 with TRBJ2-7; 12 bases agree with TRBD2. V shed 3 bases, J shed 2 bases, and the junction held 6 bases outside the gene matches. The CDR3 totals 16 residues. Looked up from germline, CDR1 is SGHNT and CDR2 is YYREEE (reference sequence). The CDR3 coding sequence is TGTGCCAGCAGCTCTCGGACTAGCGGGAACGCCTACGAGCAGTACTTC. This encodes CASSSRTSGNAYEQYF. The variable domain in full, with the rest retrieved from reference TRBV5-4 and TRBJ2-7, is ETGVTQSPTHLIKTRGQQVTLRCSSQSGHNTVSWYQQALGQGPQFIFQYYREEENGRGNFPPRFSGLQFPNYSSELNVNALELDDSALYLCASSSRTSGNAYEQYFGPGTRLTVT.

This chain links TRBV5-6 with TRBJ1-5; perhaps TRBD1 as D (5 bases). V lost 4 bases, J lost 4 bases, and 9 bases lay in between. The CDR3 has 13 residues. CDR1 is SGHDT and CDR2 is YYEEEE in the germline V gene. CDR3 bases: TGTGCCAGCAGCAGGGACCGAAATCAGCCCCAGCATTTT. Translation gives CASSRDRNQPQHF.

The chain carries TRBV5-4 and TRBJ1-2; D uncertain. CDR1 SGHNT and CDR2 YYREEE come from the germline V gene (reference sequence). The CDR3 runs 14 residues. The V end was cut by 0 bases, the J end by 8 bases, with 14 bases between. In DNA, the CDR3 is TGTGCCAGCAGCTTGGATCAGCGGACTATGGGCTACACCTTC. The encoded protein is CASSLDQRTMGYTF.

V gene TRBV12-3 or TRBV12-4 combines with J gene TRBJ2-7; possible D gene TRBD1, 5 bases. Trimming left V 3 bases short and J 3 bases short, with 9 bases between. CDR3 length: 13 amino acids. The CDR3 sequence is CASSLVQGYEQYF. CDR3 nucleotides: TGTGCCAGCAGTTTGGTCCAGGGCTACGAGCAGTACTTC.

The chain has TRBV19 and TRBJ2-7; 10 positions agree with TRBD2. This CDR3 is built from 16 residues. CDR1 is LNHDA, CDR2 SQIVND, per germline (reference sequence). Trimming removed 3 bases from V and 0 bases from J; junction bases left unmatched: 5. The CDR3 sequence: CASSIQLAGLSYEQYF. The DNA of the CDR3 is TGTGCCAGTAGTATTCAACTAGCGGGACTCTCCTACGAGCAGTACTTC.

V gene TRBV5-1 combines with J gene TRBJ2-5; D gene uncertain. Per germline, CDR1 SGHRS and CDR2 YFSETQ. The V end lost 1 base, the J end lost 0 bases, and 7 bases lay between the germline ends. The CDR3 loop spans 14 amino acids. CDR3 loop: CASSLSGNQETQYF. CDR3 in DNA: TGCGCCAGCAGCTTGTCGGGCAACCAAGAGACCCAGTACTTC. The full variable domain, completed using reference TRBV5-1 and TRBJ2-5, is KAGVTQTPRYLIKTRGQQVTLSCSPISGHRSVSWYQQTPGQGLQFLFEYFSETQRNKGNFPGRFSGRQFSNSRSEMNVSTLELGDSALYLCASSLSGNQETQYFGPGTRLLVL.